The entry below gives a single TCR beta chain sequence along with its context. The V and J ends lost 3 bases and 7 bases respectively, with 10 bases between them. The germline V gene encodes CDR1 MGHDK and CDR2 SYGVNS. CDR3 length: 13 amino acids. The entry originates in a study of radiation and T cells in renal cell carcinoma. Profiled with immunoSEQ multiplex PCR; TCRdb holds only in-frame clones, not every one. Among some 70,000 clones listed, about 80% were seen once. Time point described: blood 2 weeks post-SBRT. The sample's treatment: 15 Gy SBRT to primary tumor, nephrectomy 4 weeks later. After SBRT, blood was collected at 2 and 4 weeks, plus baseline. Clear cell pathology was present in this patient's renal cell carcinoma.

Sequencing was performed on blood, taken from a patient whose treatment included radiotherapy and nephrectomy. This chain joins TRBV25-1 and TRBJ1-3; D not certain. This TCR derives from a man in his fifties or sixties with renal cell carcinoma. Here the CDR3 reads CASSDPGRNTIYF. CDR3 nucleotides: TGTGCCAGCAGTGATCCAGGAAGGAACACCATATATTTT.